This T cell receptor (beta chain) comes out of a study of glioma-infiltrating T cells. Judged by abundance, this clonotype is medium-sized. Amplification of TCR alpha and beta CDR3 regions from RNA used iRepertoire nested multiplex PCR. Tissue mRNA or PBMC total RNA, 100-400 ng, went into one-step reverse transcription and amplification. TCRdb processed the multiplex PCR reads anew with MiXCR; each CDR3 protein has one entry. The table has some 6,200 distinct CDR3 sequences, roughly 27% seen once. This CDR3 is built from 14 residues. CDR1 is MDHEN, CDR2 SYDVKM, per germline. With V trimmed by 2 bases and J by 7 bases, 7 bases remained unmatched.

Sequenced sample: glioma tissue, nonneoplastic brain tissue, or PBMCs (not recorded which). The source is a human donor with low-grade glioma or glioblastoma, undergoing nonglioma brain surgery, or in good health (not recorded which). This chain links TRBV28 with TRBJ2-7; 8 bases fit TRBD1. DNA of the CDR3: TGTGCCAGCAGTTTACCCCAGGGGGCGGGGGAGCAGTACTTC. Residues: CASSLPQGAGEQYF.